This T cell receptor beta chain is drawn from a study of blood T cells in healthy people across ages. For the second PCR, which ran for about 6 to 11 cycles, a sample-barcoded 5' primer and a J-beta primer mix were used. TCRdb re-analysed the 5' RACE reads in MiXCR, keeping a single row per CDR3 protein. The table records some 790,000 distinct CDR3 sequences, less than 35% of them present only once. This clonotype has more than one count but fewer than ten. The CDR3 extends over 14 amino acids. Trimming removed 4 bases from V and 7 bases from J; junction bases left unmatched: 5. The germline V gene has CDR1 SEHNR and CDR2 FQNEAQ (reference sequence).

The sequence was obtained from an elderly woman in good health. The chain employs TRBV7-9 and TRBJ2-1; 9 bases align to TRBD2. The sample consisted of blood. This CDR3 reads CASSCSGGRNEQFF. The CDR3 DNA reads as TGTGCCAGCAGCTGTAGCGGGGGAAGGAATGAGCAGTTCTTC.